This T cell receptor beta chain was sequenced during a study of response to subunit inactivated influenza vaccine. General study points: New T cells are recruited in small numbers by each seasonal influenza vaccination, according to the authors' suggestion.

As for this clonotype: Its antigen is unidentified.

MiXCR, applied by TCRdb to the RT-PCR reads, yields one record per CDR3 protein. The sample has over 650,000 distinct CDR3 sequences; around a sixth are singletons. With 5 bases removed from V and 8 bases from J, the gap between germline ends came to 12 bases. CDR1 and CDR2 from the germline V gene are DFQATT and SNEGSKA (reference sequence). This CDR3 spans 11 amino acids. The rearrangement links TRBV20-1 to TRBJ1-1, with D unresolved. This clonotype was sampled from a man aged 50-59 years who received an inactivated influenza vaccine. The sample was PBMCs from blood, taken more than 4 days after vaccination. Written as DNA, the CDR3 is TGCAGTGCTCCCGCCAGCGAAGAAGCTTTCTTT. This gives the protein CSAPASEEAFF.